A selection of T cell receptor beta chains follows, all from one sample in a study of cytomegalovirus exposure and HLA in healthy donors. Repertoires were generated with immunoSEQ multiplex PCR, while TCRdb's copy carries only in-frame clones and drops some. The profile shows 100,000 or so clones, 81% of them singletons. The sample was PBMCs. These receptors were taken from a human donor in good health. The CDR3 runs from the conserved cysteine through the conserved F or W. Fields, in order: J gene, D gene, clone size, V gene, CDR3 DNA, CDR3 protein. The D gene is left open where the match is weak. Rows give clone size only sometimes, using once, few, many, or a class for an expanded clone.

j_call: TRBJ2-5; d_call: TRBD1; clone_size: NA; v_call: TRBV6-1; cdr3_nt: TGTGCCAGCAGTGAAAGGGACAGGGGGCTCCAAGAGACCCAGTACTTC; cdr3_aa: CASSERDRGLQETQYF
j_call: TRBJ2-1; d_call: TRBD1; clone_size: once; v_call: TRBV7-3; cdr3_nt: TGTGCCAGCAGCTCGACCGGGACAGCGGCCTACAATGAGCAGTTCTTC; cdr3_aa: CASSSTGTAAYNEQFF
j_call: TRBJ2-1; d_call: NA; clone_size: NA; v_call: TRBV28; cdr3_nt: TGTGCCAGCAGTTTTGGAGGTGTGGCGAATGAGCAGTTCTTC; cdr3_aa: CASSFGGVANEQFF
j_call: TRBJ2-5; d_call: TRBD2; clone_size: few; v_call: TRBV7-2; cdr3_nt: TGTGCCAGCAGCGCCCAACTAGCGGGGAACCAAGAGACCCAGTACTTC; cdr3_aa: CASSAQLAGNQETQYF
j_call: TRBJ2-7; d_call: TRBD1; clone_size: NA; v_call: TRBV19; cdr3_nt: TGTGCCAGTAGTATAGGGACAGGGGGCCCCTACGAGCAGTACTTC; cdr3_aa: CASSIGTGGPYEQYF
j_call: TRBJ1-2; d_call: NA; clone_size: NA; v_call: TRBV7-9; cdr3_nt: TGTGCCAGCAAAATGACAGAAACTAACTATGGCTACACCTTC; cdr3_aa: CASKMTETNYGYTF
j_call: TRBJ2-7; d_call: TRBD1; clone_size: NA; v_call: TRBV6-1; cdr3_nt: TGTGCCAGCGTTAACCCGGGACAGGGATCCTACGAGCAGTACTTC; cdr3_aa: CASVNPGQGSYEQYF
j_call: TRBJ2-1; d_call: TRBD2; clone_size: NA; v_call: TRBV6-5; cdr3_nt: TGTGCCAGCAGTTACGTATCCGGGGGGGCGGGTGAGCAGTTCTTC; cdr3_aa: CASSYVSGGAGEQFF
j_call: TRBJ2-2; d_call: TRBD1; clone_size: NA; v_call: TRBV4-3; cdr3_nt: TGCGCCAGCAGCCACTTATTGCTCCGGGACAGGGGGCGAGGCGGGGAGCTGTTTTTT; cdr3_aa: CASSHLLLRDRGRGGELFF
j_call: TRBJ1-5; d_call: TRBD1; clone_size: once; v_call: TRBV7-2; cdr3_nt: TGTGCCAGCAGCCTCGGGACAGGGGGCCCTCAGCCCCAGCATTTT; cdr3_aa: CASSLGTGGPQPQHF
j_call: TRBJ2-3; d_call: TRBD2; clone_size: NA; v_call: TRBV5-1; cdr3_nt: TGCGCCTGCTCGGCGGGAGGGACAGATACGCAGTATTTT; cdr3_aa: CACSAGGTDTQYF
j_call: TRBJ1-4; d_call: NA; clone_size: NA; v_call: TRBV5-1; cdr3_nt: TGCGCCAGCAGCTTGGCCCAGTCTAATGAAAAACTGTTTTTT; cdr3_aa: CASSLAQSNEKLFF
j_call: TRBJ2-2; d_call: NA; clone_size: once; v_call: TRBV29-1; cdr3_nt: TGCAGCGTTTGGGGGGACGGGACCGGGGAGCTGTTTTTT; cdr3_aa: CSVWGDGTGELFF
j_call: TRBJ2-7; d_call: NA; clone_size: NA; v_call: TRBV27; cdr3_nt: TGTGCCAGCAGGCCCGACTCAGGGAATACCTACGAGCAGTACTTC; cdr3_aa: CASRPDSGNTYEQYF
j_call: TRBJ2-2; d_call: TRBD1; clone_size: NA; v_call: TRBV18; cdr3_nt: TGTGCCAGCTCATCTACAGGGGGCGCGAACACCGGGGAGCTGTTTTTT; cdr3_aa: CASSSTGGANTGELFF
j_call: TRBJ1-2; d_call: NA; clone_size: few; v_call: TRBV2; cdr3_nt: TGTGCCAGCAGTGGAAGGCCGGGAGCATTCTATGGCTACACCTTC; cdr3_aa: CASSGRPGAFYGYTF
j_call: TRBJ2-3; d_call: NA; clone_size: once; v_call: TRBV15; cdr3_nt: TGTGCCACCAGCAGAGTATCGGGGTATAAGGGAGATACGCAGTATTTT; cdr3_aa: CATSRVSGYKGDTQYF
j_call: TRBJ2-1; d_call: TRBD2; clone_size: NA; v_call: TRBV10-3; cdr3_nt: TGTGCCATCAGTGAGAGGGTAGCGGGAGCAGACAATGAGCAGTTCTTC; cdr3_aa: CAISERVAGADNEQFF
j_call: TRBJ1-3; d_call: NA; clone_size: NA; v_call: TRBV10-1; cdr3_nt: TGCGCCAGCAGTGAGTTGGGCAGCTCTGGAAACACCATATATTTT; cdr3_aa: CASSELGSSGNTIYF
j_call: TRBJ2-3; d_call: TRBD2; clone_size: once; v_call: TRBV7-9; cdr3_nt: TGTGCCAGCAGCTTATGGGCGGGGGATACAGATACGCAGTATTTT; cdr3_aa: CASSLWAGDTDTQYF
j_call: TRBJ2-2; d_call: NA; clone_size: NA; v_call: TRBV18; cdr3_nt: TGTGCCAGCTCACCCCCCCTTACCGGGGAGCTGTTTTTT; cdr3_aa: CASSPPLTGELFF
j_call: TRBJ2-7; d_call: NA; clone_size: NA; v_call: TRBV7-2; cdr3_nt: TGTGCCAGCAGCTCCGGTCGGGGCTACGAGCAGTACTTC; cdr3_aa: CASSSGRGYEQYF
j_call: TRBJ2-1; d_call: TRBD1; clone_size: few; v_call: TRBV5-8; cdr3_nt: TGTGCCAGCAGCTTGGGACAGGGCTTCGATGAGCAGTTCTTC; cdr3_aa: CASSLGQGFDEQFF
j_call: TRBJ2-7; d_call: NA; clone_size: NA; v_call: TRBV7-2; cdr3_nt: TGTGCCAGCAGCTTAAGGGGCGGAAGCTCCTACGAGCAGTACTTC; cdr3_aa: CASSLRGGSSYEQYF
j_call: TRBJ2-7; d_call: TRBD2; clone_size: NA; v_call: TRBV7-9; cdr3_nt: TGTGCCAGCAGCCCTGAGGGTAGCGGGCTAGCGGACGAGCAGTACTTC; cdr3_aa: CASSPEGSGLADEQYF
j_call: TRBJ1-5; d_call: NA; clone_size: NA; v_call: TRBV28; cdr3_nt: TGTGCCAGCGTCGAGGGGGGGGTGGGGAGGAATCAGCCCCAGCATTTT; cdr3_aa: CASVEGGVGRNQPQHF
j_call: TRBJ1-3; d_call: NA; clone_size: NA; v_call: TRBV7-2; cdr3_nt: TGTGCCAGCAGCTCAGCTACAGGGAACCCATATTTT; cdr3_aa: CASSSATGNPYF
j_call: TRBJ2-1; d_call: TRBD2; clone_size: NA; v_call: TRBV27; cdr3_nt: TGTGCCAGCAGTCTCCGACTAGCGGGAGGGACCTACAATGAGCAGTTCTTC; cdr3_aa: CASSLRLAGGTYNEQFF
j_call: TRBJ1-1; d_call: NA; clone_size: NA; v_call: TRBV20-1; cdr3_nt: TGCAGTGCTAGGGAGGCTAGGGAAGCTTTCTTT; cdr3_aa: CSAREAREAFF
j_call: TRBJ1-4; d_call: NA; clone_size: NA; v_call: TRBV28; cdr3_nt: TGTGCCAGCCGGGAAGCAACTAATGAAAAACTGTTTTTT; cdr3_aa: CASREATNEKLFF
j_call: TRBJ2-7; d_call: TRBD2; clone_size: NA; v_call: TRBV18; cdr3_nt: TGTGCCAGCTCACCAGCCGGACGGGGGGGCTACGAGCAGTACTTC; cdr3_aa: CASSPAGRGGYEQYF
j_call: TRBJ1-1; d_call: NA; clone_size: NA; v_call: TRBV7-9; cdr3_nt: TGTGCCAGCAGCTTGGGCGACAGAAGACAGTCAGAAGCTTTCTTT; cdr3_aa: CASSLGDRRQSEAFF
j_call: TRBJ1-1; d_call: NA; clone_size: NA; v_call: TRBV27; cdr3_nt: TGTGCCAGCAGGTCACAGCTCACTGAAGCTTTCTTT; cdr3_aa: CASRSQLTEAFF
j_call: TRBJ2-6; d_call: NA; clone_size: few; v_call: TRBV9; cdr3_nt: TGTGCCAGCAGCGTGGAGAGTGGGGCCAACGTCCTGACTTTC; cdr3_aa: CASSVESGANVLTF
j_call: TRBJ2-6; d_call: NA; clone_size: NA; v_call: TRBV19; cdr3_nt: TGTGCCAGTAGTATTGGCAGGGAAGCAGGGGCCAACGTCCTGACTTTC; cdr3_aa: CASSIGREAGANVLTF
j_call: TRBJ2-1; d_call: TRBD2; clone_size: NA; v_call: TRBV28; cdr3_nt: TGTGCCAGCAGTCCTGTTACTAGCGGGAGGCCCAATGAGCAGTTCTTC; cdr3_aa: CASSPVTSGRPNEQFF
j_call: TRBJ2-1; d_call: NA; clone_size: NA; v_call: TRBV5-1; cdr3_nt: TGCGCCAGCAGCCCCCGCGAGCGTACGAACAATGAGCAGTTCTTC; cdr3_aa: CASSPRERTNNEQFF
j_call: TRBJ2-3; d_call: TRBD2; clone_size: NA; v_call: TRBV28; cdr3_nt: TGTGCCAGCAGTTCGTCTAGCGGGAGGGATGCAGATACGCAGTATTTT; cdr3_aa: CASSSSSGRDADTQYF
j_call: TRBJ1-1; d_call: TRBD1; clone_size: NA; v_call: TRBV7-2; cdr3_nt: TGTGCCAGCAGATTGGTCGCGGCAGGGGGAAACACTGAAGCTTTCTTT; cdr3_aa: CASRLVAAGGNTEAFF
j_call: TRBJ1-2; d_call: NA; clone_size: NA; v_call: TRBV30; cdr3_nt: TGTGCCTGGAGGAGCAAACCCTTGACAGCGCATAACTATGGCTACACCTTC; cdr3_aa: CAWRSKPLTAHNYGYTF
j_call: TRBJ2-3; d_call: NA; clone_size: NA; v_call: TRBV6-5; cdr3_nt: TGTGCCAGCAGTTACTCGTCAACAGATACGCAGTATTTT; cdr3_aa: CASSYSSTDTQYF
j_call: TRBJ2-7; d_call: NA; clone_size: few; v_call: TRBV29-1; cdr3_nt: TGCAGCGTAGAAGTCCCGGGGACCTACGAGCAGTACTTC; cdr3_aa: CSVEVPGTYEQYF
j_call: TRBJ2-1; d_call: TRBD2; clone_size: NA; v_call: TRBV5-1; cdr3_nt: TGCGCCAGCAGCCGGGAAGGCGGGAGGGCCGTGGATGAGCAGTTCTTC; cdr3_aa: CASSREGGRAVDEQFF
j_call: TRBJ2-3; d_call: TRBD2; clone_size: NA; v_call: TRBV4-3; cdr3_nt: TGCGCCAGCAGCCAAGTCGTAGCGGGAGGGCCCACGGCTACGCAGTATTTT; cdr3_aa: CASSQVVAGGPTATQYF
j_call: TRBJ1-1; d_call: NA; clone_size: NA; v_call: TRBV30; cdr3_nt: TGTGCCTGGAGACCGCGGCAGTTGAACACTGAAGCTTTCTTT; cdr3_aa: CAWRPRQLNTEAFF
j_call: TRBJ1-2; d_call: TRBD1; clone_size: NA; v_call: TRBV7-2; cdr3_nt: TGTGCCAGCAGCCGGGACAGGGGTAACTATGGCTACACCTTC; cdr3_aa: CASSRDRGNYGYTF
j_call: TRBJ1-2; d_call: NA; clone_size: NA; v_call: TRBV6-1; cdr3_nt: TGTGCCAGCAGCCAGGCCCCTAACTATGGCTACACCTTC; cdr3_aa: CASSQAPNYGYTF
j_call: TRBJ1-5; d_call: NA; clone_size: NA; v_call: TRBV30; cdr3_nt: TGTGCCTGGAGTGTCAACTATCAGCCCCAGCATTTT; cdr3_aa: CAWSVNYQPQHF
j_call: TRBJ2-1; d_call: NA; clone_size: NA; v_call: TRBV18; cdr3_nt: TGTGCCAGCTCGCATCCGGGTGCTAGCCATGAGCAGTTCTTC; cdr3_aa: CASSHPGASHEQFF
j_call: TRBJ2-3; d_call: NA; clone_size: NA; v_call: TRBV27; cdr3_nt: TGTGCCAGCAGTTTAATCCCCCCTGACAGAGATAAGCTGTCTTTT; cdr3_aa: CASSLIPPDRDKLSF
j_call: TRBJ2-3; d_call: TRBD2; clone_size: NA; v_call: TRBV7-2; cdr3_nt: TGTGCCAGCAGCTTAGGGCCCTCGACTAGCGGGGGGGCTGTAGATACGCAGTATTTT; cdr3_aa: CASSLGPSTSGGAVDTQYF
j_call: TRBJ2-1; d_call: NA; clone_size: NA; v_call: TRBV6-5; cdr3_nt: TGTGCCAGCAGTTACTCGATGGGGGCGAAGGACAATGAGCAGTTCTTC; cdr3_aa: CASSYSMGAKDNEQFF
j_call: TRBJ2-7; d_call: NA; clone_size: NA; v_call: TRBV4-3; cdr3_nt: TGCGCCAGCAGCCAAGAGGTAAAGAGCTCCTACGAGCAGTACTTC; cdr3_aa: CASSQEVKSSYEQYF
j_call: TRBJ2-3; d_call: TRBD2; clone_size: NA; v_call: TRBV5-4; cdr3_nt: TGTGCCAGCTGGGAAACTCTAGCGGGAGGAGGTACGCAGTATTTT; cdr3_aa: CASWETLAGGGTQYF
j_call: TRBJ2-4; d_call: NA; clone_size: NA; v_call: TRBV2; cdr3_nt: TGTGCCAGCAGTGAAGACCCCAGTCTAGCCAAAAACATTCAGTACTTC; cdr3_aa: CASSEDPSLAKNIQYF
j_call: TRBJ2-7; d_call: TRBD2; clone_size: NA; v_call: TRBV7-2; cdr3_nt: TGTGCCAGCAGCCCGGGAATAGCGGGAGTGTACTACGAGCAGTACTTC; cdr3_aa: CASSPGIAGVYYEQYF